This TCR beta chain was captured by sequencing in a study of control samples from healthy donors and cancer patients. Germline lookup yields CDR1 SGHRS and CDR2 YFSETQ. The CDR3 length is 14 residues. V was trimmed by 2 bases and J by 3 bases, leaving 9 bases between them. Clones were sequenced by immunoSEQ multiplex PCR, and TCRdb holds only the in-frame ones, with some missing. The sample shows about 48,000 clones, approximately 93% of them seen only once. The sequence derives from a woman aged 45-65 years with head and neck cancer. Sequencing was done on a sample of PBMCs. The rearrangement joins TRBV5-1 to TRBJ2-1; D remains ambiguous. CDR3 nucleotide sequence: TGCGCCAGCAGCTTCGGCTCATTCTACAATGAGCAGTTCTTC. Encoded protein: CASSFGSFYNEQFF.